The 24 T cell receptor beta chains in this list originate from one sample, sequenced in a study of CD8 T cells in ankylosing spondylitis. Study-wide points: Blood from ankylosing spondylitis patients appeared to carry a characteristic roughly 8-variant TCR beta motif.

TCRdb analysed the 5' RACE reads with MiXCR anew, one entry per CDR3 protein. The sample records approximately 300,000 distinct CDR3 sequences, approximately 8.2% being singletons. The antigens for these receptors are not known. The sequencing input was blood, either unsorted or a sorted T cell fraction (not recorded which). These receptors originate from a male donor with ankylosing spondylitis.

This clonotype was seen a few times. The chain uses TRBV7-3 and TRBJ2-2, with 11 bases aligning to TRBD1. With 4 bases clipped from V and 3 bases from J, the junction kept 4 bases outside the gene matches. Germline assignment: CDR1 SGHTA and CDR2 FQGTGA. CDR3 length: 16 residues. The CDR3 DNA reads TGTGCCAGCAGCTCCTCGGGACAGGGGGACACCGGGGAGCTGTTTTTT. It is translated as CASSSSGQGDTGELFF.

The V call is TRBV11-3, the J call TRBJ2-3; D unresolved. The CDR3 contains 14 residues. Trimming cost V 2 bases and J 2 bases, with 8 bases left between them. CDR1 is SGHNT and CDR2 is YENEEA in the germline V gene. CDR3 region: CASSLYGHTDTQYF. The CDR3 DNA reads as TGTGCCAGCAGCTTATACGGCCACACAGATACGCAGTATTTT.

V usage is TRBV5-1 and J usage is TRBJ2-5; no clear D. With 5 bases removed from V and 0 bases from J, the gap between germline ends came to 11 bases. Germline V gene sequence: CDR1 SGHRS, CDR2 YFSETQ. The CDR3 is 14 residues long. The CDR3 reads CASRWTPHQETQYF. The CDR3 DNA reads as TGCGCCAGCAGATGGACCCCGCACCAAGAGACCCAGTACTTC. Together with reference TRBV5-1 and TRBJ2-5, the CDR3 gives the full variable domain: KAGVTQTPRYLIKTRGQQVTLSCSPISGHRSVSWYQQTPGQGLQFLFEYFSETQRNKGNFPGRFSGRQFSNSRSEMNVSTLELGDSALYLCASRWTPHQETQYFGPGTRLLVL.

The sample holds a few counts of this clonotype. V and J are TRBV12-3 or TRBV12-4 and TRBJ1-2; D unresolved. V was trimmed by 3 bases and J by 7 bases, leaving 9 bases between them. This CDR3 spans 12 amino acids. The CDR3 protein is CASSFERLGYTF. CDR3 DNA: TGTGCCAGCAGTTTTGAACGTCTTGGCTACACCTTC.

CDR3 loop: CASSYSGSIYEQYF. CDR3 bases: TGTGCCAGCAGTTACTCGGGGTCAATCTACGAGCAGTACTTC. J is TRBJ2-7 and V is TRBV6-2 or TRBV6-3; D uncertain. Germline CDR1 MNHEY, CDR2 SVGEGT. The CDR3 contains 14 residues. Trimming stripped 0 bases from V and 3 bases from J, with 9 bases between.

This clonotype was seen repeatedly, ten times or more. The genes are TRBV4-1 and TRBJ2-3; D unclear. Germline values: CDR1 MGHRA, CDR2 YSYEKL. CDR3 length: 16 amino acids. V was shortened by 1 base and J by 3 bases, with 14 bases between the two germline ends. In DNA, the CDR3 is TGCGCCAGCAGCCAAGTTTTTCTTGAATCAACAGATACGCAGTATTTT. It codes for CASSQVFLESTDTQYF.

This clonotype was seen a handful of times. An end of the junction differs from the germline gene, which may be a read error. The chain recombines TRBV7-7 with TRBJ2-5; D tentatively fits TRBD1 or TRBD2 (5 bases each). The V gene's germline CDR1 is SSHAT and CDR2 FNYEAQ (reference sequence). The CDR3 covers 15 residues. The CDR3 DNA sequence: TGTGCTAGCAGCTTGGACCTGGGACCTCAAGAGACCCAGTACTTC. Amino acid sequence: CASSLDLGPQETQYF. The full variable domain, its missing parts supplied by reference TRBV7-7 and TRBJ2-5, is GAGVSQSPRYKVTKRGQDVTLRCDPISSHATLYWYQQALGQGPEFLTYFNYEAQPDKSGLPSDRFSAERPEGSISTLTIQRTEQRDSAMYRCASSLDLGPQETQYFGPGTRLLVL.

This clonotype was recorded only once. A junction end diverges from the germline sequence, so it may reflect a read error. The chain links TRBV5-5 to TRBJ2-1; D may be TRBD2 (5 bases). CDR1 and CDR2 (germline): SGHKS, YYEKEE (reference sequence). This CDR3 is built from 13 residues. The CDR3 region has the DNA TGTGCCATCAGCCGGACGGGGTCCGATGAGCAGTTCTTC. Its protein is CAISRTGSDEQFF. Based on the CDR3 plus reference TRBV5-5 and TRBJ2-1, the full variable domain is DAGVTQSPTHLIKTRGQQVTLRCSPISGHKSVSWYQQVLGQGPQFIFQYYEKEERGRGNFPDRFSARQFPNYSSELNVNALLLGDSALYLCAISRTGSDEQFFGPGTRLTVL.

V usage is TRBV29-1 and J usage is TRBJ2-1; 16 bases are a match to TRBD2. Trimming cost V 4 bases and J 0 bases; bases outside gene matches: 6. Germline-derived CDR1 and CDR2 are SQVTM and ANQGSEA. This CDR3 has 18 amino acids. The CDR3 region is CSVAGTSGRALSYNEQFF. The CDR3 coding sequence is TGCAGCGTTGCCGGGACTAGCGGGAGGGCCCTCTCCTACAATGAGCAGTTCTTC.

V is TRBV9 and J is TRBJ1-1; a possible D gene is TRBD1 (6 bases). V lost 4 bases and J 6 bases, leaving 19 bases between the germline ends. This CDR3 has 15 amino acids. Germline V gene data show CDR1 as SGDLS and CDR2 as YYNGEE. This CDR3 reads CASSFPVEGGAEAFF. As DNA, the CDR3 is TGTGCCAGCAGCTTCCCGGTGGAGGGGGGGGCTGAAGCTTTCTTT. Based on the CDR3 plus reference TRBV9 and TRBJ1-1, the full variable domain is DSGVTQTPKHLITATGQRVTLRCSPRSGDLSVYWYQQSLDQGLQFLIQYYNGEERAKGNILERFSAQQFPDLHSELNLSSLELGDSALYFCASSFPVEGGAEAFFGQGTRLTVV.

This clonotype was counted a few times. The chain employs TRBV11-1 and TRBJ2-5; TRBD1 matches at 8 bases. CDR1 and CDR2 (germline): SGHAT, FQDESV (reference sequence). CDR3 length: 19 amino acids. The V and J ends lost 5 bases and 0 bases, in that order; junction bases with no gene match: 17. This chain's CDR3 is CASSRGQGGFALYQETQYF. DNA of the CDR3: TGTGCCAGCAGCCGCGGACAGGGTGGGTTCGCCCTGTACCAAGAGACCCAGTACTTC.

This rearrangement joins TRBV4-1 to TRBJ2-1; TRBD2 aligns across 14 bases. Trimming at V came to 0 bases and at J to 10 bases, leaving 5 bases not matched to a gene. The CDR3 is 16 amino acids. The germline gives CDR1 MGHRA, CDR2 YSYEKL. The CDR3, as DNA: TGCGCCAGCAGCCAAGAAGGGACTAGCGGGAGTTTGGAGCAGTTCTTC. Its protein product is CASSQEGTSGSLEQFF.

The chain carries TRBV2 and TRBJ1-5; 9 bases are a match to TRBD1. The V and J ends lost 8 bases and 6 bases, in that order; junction bases with no gene match: 11. CDR3 length: 15 residues. Germline assignment: CDR1 SNHLY and CDR2 FYNNEI. The CDR3 here is CASATQTGGIQPQHF. CDR3 bases: TGTGCCAGCGCTACCCAGACAGGGGGGATTCAGCCCCAGCATTTT.

This clonotype was picked up a small number of times. CDR3 residues: CASSEVENYGYTF. DNA for the CDR3: TGCGCCAGCAGTGAAGTGGAGAACTATGGCTACACCTTC. This chain links TRBV10-2 with TRBJ1-2, with D hard to call. The CDR3 is made up of 13 amino acids. Deletions cut 3 bases from V and 2 bases from J, with 7 bases between. Germline V lookup: CDR1 WSHSY, CDR2 SAAADI.

The chain couples TRBV11-3 to TRBJ1-6; TRBD1 is a possible D gene (6 bases). CDR3 length: 14 amino acids. The V and J ends lost 4 bases and 9 bases respectively, with 13 bases between them. CDR1 is SGHNT, CDR2 YENEEA, per germline. The CDR3 is CASSSSQGISPLHF. CDR3 DNA: TGTGCCAGCAGCTCCAGTCAGGGGATTTCACCCCTCCACTTT. Full variable domain (outside the CDR3, taken from reference TRBV11-3 and TRBJ1-6): EAGVVQSPRYKIIEKKQPVAFWCNPISGHNTLYWYLQNLGQGPELLIRYENEEAVDDSQLPKDRFSAERLKGVDSTLKIQPAELGDSAVYLCASSSSQGISPLHFGNGTRLTVT.

CDR3 nucleotides: TGTGCCAGTACCCCCCGGCCAGGGGCTATCTACAATGAGCAGTTCTTC. It is translated as CASTPRPGAIYNEQFF. The rearrangement links TRBV19 to TRBJ2-1; tentatively, D is TRBD1 (6 bases). This CDR3 contains 16 residues. The germline CDR1 and CDR2 sequences are LNHDA and SQIVND (reference sequence). V shed 7 bases and J shed 3 bases, with 19 bases lying between them.

This clonotype has just a few counts. V and J are TRBV27 and TRBJ2-7, with 8 bases identical to TRBD2. This CDR3 has 15 residues. Germline trimming cut 4 bases from V and 0 bases from J; bases unmatched to any gene: 5. The germline V gene encodes CDR1 MNHEY and CDR2 SMNVEV (reference sequence). CDR3 DNA sequence: TGTGCCAGCAGTTGGGGACTAGGGTACTCCTACGAGCAGTACTTC. This sequence encodes CASSWGLGYSYEQYF.

The chain links TRBV20-1 to TRBJ2-1, with TRBD2 matching 10 bases. This CDR3 comprises 16 residues. Per germline, CDR1 DFQATT and CDR2 SNEGSKA (reference sequence). The J segment lost 7 bases and the V segment lost 6 bases, leaving 15 bases of the junction unmatched. CDR3 nucleotides: TGCAGTGCCAAAGGCGTATTAGGACTAGCGGCAAATGAGCAGTTCTTC. Its protein is CSAKGVLGLAANEQFF.

This clonotype turned up a few times. The chain combines TRBV9 with TRBJ2-5, with 13 bases fitting TRBD2. CDR3 length equals 15 residues. V lost 3 bases to trimming and J lost 5 bases; unmatched junction nucleotides: 4. CDR1 and CDR2 (germline): SGDLS, YYNGEE. The CDR3 region has the DNA TGTGCCAGCAGCGAGACTAGCGGGAGGAGGGAGACCCAGTACTTC. Its protein product is CASSETSGRRETQYF.

This clonotype has only a few counts. V and J are TRBV5-1 and TRBJ1-2; 11 bases agree with TRBD1. V was clipped by 4 bases and J by 4 bases; unmatched bases: 12. From germline, CDR1 is SGHRS and CDR2 YFSETQ. The CDR3 length is 17 residues. In DNA, the CDR3 is TGCGCCAGCAGCCAAGGACAGGGGGCATACAGGAGCTATGGCTACACCTTC. It codes for CASSQGQGAYRSYGYTF.

The chain links TRBV18 to TRBJ2-5, with D possibly TRBD1 on 6 matching bases. Germline loops: CDR1 KGHSH, CDR2 LQKENI. This CDR3 has 15 residues. V dropped 8 bases and J dropped 1 base, with 17 bases sitting between them. In nucleotides, the CDR3 is TGTGCCAGCCAATTCGGGACACCCACCCAAGAGACCCAGTACTTC. This translates into CASQFGTPTQETQYF.

About this clonotype: A much larger clone differs from this one at a single base, so this may be a read error. V and J are TRBV28 and TRBJ2-7; TRBD1 matches 7 bases. Germline V gene sequence: CDR1 MDHEN, CDR2 SYDVKM. V dropped 5 bases and J dropped 2; count of bases not matched to a gene: 9. The CDR3 covers 15 residues. The CDR3: CASSISRDSTYEQYF. CDR3 DNA sequence: TGTGCCAGCAGTATAAGCCGGGACAGTACCTACGAGCAGTACTTC. Filled out from reference TRBV28 and TRBJ2-7, the complete variable domain reads DVKVTQSSRYLVKRTGEKVFLECVQDMDHENMFWYRQDPGLGLRLIYFSYDVKMKEKGDIPEGYSVSREKKERFSLILESASTNQTSMYLCASSISRDSTYEQYFGPGTRLTVT.

The rearrangement uses TRBV12-3 or TRBV12-4 and TRBJ2-7; possibly TRBD2 for D (5 bases). CDR3 length equals 12 residues. The ends were cut back, 6 bases at V and 2 bases at J, with 8 bases in the middle. CDR3 in DNA: TGTGCCAGCAGCCGGGAACCCTACGAGCAGTACTTC. Its protein product is CASSREPYEQYF.

In its sample, this clonotype was seen many times. DNA of the CDR3: TGCAGCGTTGTAAGTGCTCGGGGTGGGGATGAGCAGTTCTTC. Its protein product is CSVVSARGGDEQFF. V and J are TRBV29-1 and TRBJ2-1, with a possible D match to TRBD2 (5 bases). V was shortened by 4 bases and J by 8 bases, with 18 bases between the two germline ends. This CDR3 comprises 14 residues. The V gene's germline CDR1 is SQVTM and CDR2 ANQGSEA.